A single T cell receptor (beta chain) is shown here with its context. Its antigen is undetermined. V was clipped by 4 bases and J by 5 bases, with 8 bases between them. The CDR3 consists of 11 residues. Per the germline V gene, CDR1 is GTSNPN and CDR2 is SVGIG (reference sequence). This sample is drawn from a study of shared clonotypes between healthy human individuals. Study-level information: The composition of the donors was a couple of women and a few men aged 18 to 49.

The donors were all Caucasian adults (living in Nashville, Tennessee). General observations from the study: Memory subsets generally showed smaller estimated richness than naive subsets did. Of the naive CD4 clonotypes, about 5.4% were shared across a handful of donors.

Sequencing used immunoSEQ multiplex PCR; TCRdb keeps in-frame clones, though not all of them. The sample includes millions of clones, 85% to 95% of them seen just once. This clonotype was obtained from a man between 18 and 29 years old in good health. Material for sequencing was naive CD4+ T cells sorted from blood. Regarding subset: CD45RA+ positively selected. This chain joins TRBV30 and TRBJ1-1; unclear D gene. This CDR3 is CAWNRMTEAFF. In nucleotides, the CDR3 is TGTGCCTGGAACCGGATGACTGAAGCTTTCTTT. Full variable domain (rest looked up from reference TRBV30 and TRBJ1-1): SQTIHQWPATLVQPVGSPLSLECTVEGTSNPNLYWYRQAAGRGLQLLFYSVGIGQISSEVPQNLSASRPQDRQFILSSKKLLLSDSGFYLCAWNRMTEAFFGQGTRLTVV.